This entry concerns a single T cell receptor beta chain. Its recognized antigen is unknown. No base qualities exist here, and no much larger clone lies one base off it. Receptor libraries were prepared by the immunoSEQ multiplex PCR assay. Adaptive Biotechnologies carried out high-throughput TCR-beta CDR3 sequencing of genomic DNA for most patients. In the authors' own workflow: Adaptive's ImmunoSEQ software supplied the TCR sequencing data for 15 to 20 patients, while MiXCR and VDJtools were used to process a few other patients. Because the origin of CDR3 nucleotide sequences shared between donor and recipient could not be assigned, those sequences were removed. To be classed as alloreactive, a clone needed at least 2-fold expansion over unstimulated cells and a minimum CFSE-low frequency of 0.002% (template counts) or 0.001% (read counts). Clones detected in sequenced pre-transplant spleen, lymph node, or MLR CFSE-low populations of the donor or recipient were defined as mappable. The cumulative frequency of alloreactive clones was calculated as a percentage of all sequences, weighted by copy number. TCRdb's version of the immuneACCESS table is confined to in-frame rearrangements and falls short of the full clone set. An unresolved V gene accounts for under half of the shortfall where checked; the remainder is of unknown origin. V and J calls and clone size are copied from that table; D and trimming were computed from the DNA. The table for this sample lists approximately 63,000 clones; approximately 88% of them were counted only once. The ten most abundant clones make up roughly 1.7% of the sample.

Dithiothreitol, EDTA incubations and collagenase D digestion were used to isolate intraepithelial and lamina propria lymphocytes from graft specimens. Serial intestinal graft biopsy specimens collected up to 600 days after transplant underwent bulk TCR-beta sequencing. The CDR3, cysteine through phenylalanine, is 19 amino acids long. Of all the DNA, just the CDR3 is kept, 57 bases in frame from base 1. V ends up 0 bases short and J 0 bases short, with an unmatched junction base count of 11. Sequences SGDLS (CDR1) and YYNGEE (CDR2) are obtained from the germline V gene. This sample is drawn from a study of graft-versus-host responses after intestinal transplantation (dated by TCRdb to the early 2020s). A note on the overall study: Multivisceral, liver-intestinal, or isolated intestinal transplants were received by the recipients. All recipients received anti-thymocyte globulin induction followed by maintenance tacrolimus and steroids for about three years. Bulk TCR-beta CDR3 sequencing was used to track graft-versus-host and host-versus-graft alloreactive T cell clones in the graft, circulation and bone marrow after intestinal transplantation. Alloreactive clones were identified by sequencing pre-transplant mixed lymphocyte reaction products and comparing these products with unstimulated pre-transplant donor and recipient T cells. Of the 20 to 30 intestinal transplant recipients enrolled in the cohort, one of whom was a retransplant, 3 patients without pretransplant specimens were excluded. Donor T cell macrochimerism was defined as a peak of at least 4% donor T cells among recipient peripheral blood mononuclear cells. Rather than going through the commercial service, samples from three later patients were sequenced in-house on an Illumina MiSeq and processed with MiXCR. Study-wide conclusions, independent of this receptor: High GvH to HvG T cell clonal ratios were observed in the allografts of patients with donor T cell macrochimerism. GvH clones were detected in recipient bone marrow, and some of these GvH clones were observed earlier in ileal mucosa or blood, consistent with an intestinal mucosal origin. Conclusions were limited by the relatively low number and heterogeneity of intestinal transplant patients. Early after transplant, declines in HvG clones were associated with peak levels of circulating GvH clones.

This clonotype originated in a human patient who received an intestinal transplant, so some T cells may come from the graft donor. In this chain, TRBV9 is recombined with TRBJ1-4; TRBD1 fits 7 bases in the junction. The source was ileum tissue, collected around 350 days after transplant. The sequenced DNA is TGTGCCAGCAGCGTAGACGGGACAGTGGGAATCGCAACTAATGAAAAACTGTTTTTT. It translates to CASSVDGTVGIATNEKLFF.